Listed below are T cell receptor beta chains from one sample, sequenced in a study of shared clonotypes between healthy human individuals. The repertoire was sequenced with immunoSEQ multiplex PCR; TCRdb's copy has only in-frame clones and lacks some. In the table there are around 1.4 million clones, 97% to 99% of which are singletons. The source material was naive CD4+ T cells sorted from blood. These receptors were obtained from a man under 40 in good health. The CDR3 runs from the conserved cysteine through the conserved F or W. D genes are given only for firm matches. The size of a clone is reported for some rows only, either as once, few or many, or as a class for expanded clones.

cdr3_length	clone_size	d_call	v_call	j_call	cdr3_aa	cdr3_nt
15	-	TRBD1	TRBV5-1	TRBJ1-5	CASSWTGGGNQPQHF	TGCGCCAGCAGCTGGACAGGGGGTGGCAATCAGCCCCAGCATTTT
18	-	-	TRBV27	TRBJ1-5	CASSSRMTATFSNQPQHF	TGTGCCAGCAGTTCGCGGATGACCGCGACCTTTAGCAATCAGCCCCAGCATTTT
16	-	-	TRBV18	TRBJ2-7	CASSPRVGSVPYEQYF	TGTGCCAGCTCACCACGGGTGGGCAGCGTCCCCTACGAGCAGTACTTC
14	-	TRBD1	TRBV11-3	TRBJ2-3	CASSPGQPTDTQYF	TGTGCCAGCAGCCCGGGACAGCCCACAGATACGCAGTATTTT
15	-	-	TRBV30	TRBJ2-6	CAWSVRGSGANVLTF	TGTGCCTGGAGTGTACGGGGTTCTGGGGCCAACGTCCTGACTTTC
16	-	TRBD1	TRBV18	TRBJ1-1	CASSPSQQGAGTEAFF	TGTGCCAGCTCACCCTCCCAACAGGGGGCTGGAACTGAAGCTTTCTTT
13	-	TRBD1	TRBV5-1	TRBJ2-3	CASARGQVDTQYF	TGCGCCAGCGCTAGGGGGCAGGTAGATACGCAGTATTTT
14	-	-	TRBV4-3	TRBJ1-1	CASSPQTRGVGAFF	TGCGCCAGCAGCCCACAGACGAGGGGAGTAGGGGCTTTCTTT
14	-	-	TRBV29-1	TRBJ2-7	CSVTVLGFSYEQYF	TGCAGCGTCACCGTCTTGGGATTCTCCTACGAGCAGTACTTC
13	-	-	TRBV4-1	TRBJ2-3	CASSQIPGLAQYF	TGCGCCAGCAGCCAAATCCCCGGACTGGCGCAGTATTTT
13	once	-	TRBV5-1	TRBJ2-7	CASSLERGDEQYF	TGCGCCAGCAGCTTGGAGAGGGGCGACGAGCAGTACTTC
14	-	-	TRBV10-3	TRBJ2-1	CAISESTTYNEQFF	TGTGCCATCAGTGAGTCTACAACCTACAATGAGCAGTTCTTC
16	-	-	TRBV5-1	TRBJ2-3	CASSPEEGVVYMAQYF	TGCGCCAGCAGCCCGGAGGAGGGGGTTGTTTACATGGCGCAGTATTTT
14	-	-	TRBV29-1	TRBJ2-7	CSVGRGALSYEQYF	TGCAGCGTGGGGCGAGGGGCTCTCTCCTACGAGCAGTACTTC
15	-	TRBD2	TRBV18	TRBJ2-7	CASSPLALAGDEQYF	TGTGCCAGCTCACCACTGGCACTAGCGGGGGACGAGCAGTACTTC
17	-	TRBD2	TRBV28	TRBJ2-2	CASSPGTSGLNTGELFF	TGTGCCAGCAGTCCCGGGACTAGCGGGCTTAACACCGGGGAGCTGTTTTTT
15	-	TRBD2	TRBV5-1	TRBJ2-7	CASRIVAGPSYEQYF	TGCGCCAGCAGAATTGTAGCGGGTCCCTCCTACGAGCAGTACTTC
14	once	-	TRBV6-1	TRBJ1-1	CASSSGTVNTEAFF	TGTGCCAGCAGTTCCGGGACGGTGAACACTGAAGCTTTCTTT
16	-	-	TRBV7-3	TRBJ1-2	CASSLTPRTDNYGYTF	TGTGCCAGCAGCTTAACCCCTCGAACAGATAACTATGGCTACACCTTC
16	-	-	TRBV5-6	TRBJ1-5	CASSLSSAGWDQPQHF	TGTGCCAGCAGCTTGTCCTCAGCAGGGTGGGATCAGCCCCAGCATTTT
15	-	-	TRBV19	TRBJ2-7	CASSIGSGEYYEQYF	TGTGCCAGTAGTATTGGTAGCGGAGAATACTACGAGCAGTACTTC
13	-	-	TRBV7-9	TRBJ1-3	CASSTGDRNTIYF	TGTGCCAGCAGTACAGGAGATCGAAACACCATATATTTT
15	-	TRBD2	TRBV7-9	TRBJ2-1	CASSPRLAPYNEQFF	TGTGCCAGCAGCCCCAGACTAGCCCCTTACAATGAGCAGTTCTTC
13	-	-	TRBV7-2	TRBJ1-5	CASRERRGGPQHF	TGTGCCAGCAGAGAACGACGGGGGGGACCCCAGCATTTT
14	-	TRBD1	TRBV5-1	TRBJ2-2	CASSSAGGPGELFF	TGCGCCAGCAGCTCTGCAGGGGGTCCCGGGGAGCTGTTTTTT
15	-	-	TRBV9	TRBJ2-7	CASSVGGPNPAEQYF	TGTGCCAGCAGCGTTGGGGGCCCCAACCCGGCCGAGCAGTACTTC
16	-	TRBD1	TRBV4-3	TRBJ1-5	CASSQFQGAGGQPQHF	TGCGCCAGCAGCCAATTCCAGGGGGCAGGCGGTCAGCCCCAGCATTTT
14	-	TRBD2	TRBV19	TRBJ2-7	CASSVLAGPYEQYF	TGTGCCAGTAGTGTACTAGCGGGACCCTACGAGCAGTACTTC
10	-	-	TRBV30	TRBJ2-3	CACYQDTQYF	TGTGCCTGCTATCAAGATACGCAGTATTTT
15	-	-	TRBV15	TRBJ1-5	CATSRDLGGSQPQHF	TGTGCCACCAGCAGAGATCTGGGGGGATCGCAGCCCCAGCATTTT
13	-	-	TRBV7-9	TRBJ1-5	CASSLPMGEPQHF	TGTGCCAGCAGCCTACCAATGGGGGAGCCCCAGCATTTT
13	-	-	TRBV11-2	TRBJ2-1	CASSLGPPERLFF	TGTGCCAGCAGCTTAGGCCCCCCTGAGAGACTGTTCTTC
15	-	TRBD2	TRBV9	TRBJ2-7	CASSLYEREVGEQYF	TGTGCCAGCAGCCTATACGAGCGGGAGGTGGGGGAGCAGTACTTC
14	-	TRBD2	TRBV29-1	TRBJ2-1	CSVVGGSAYNEQFF	TGCAGCGTTGTTGGCGGGAGTGCCTACAATGAGCAGTTCTTC
16	-	TRBD1	TRBV18	TRBJ1-3	CASSLHGQAEGNTIYF	TGTGCCAGCTCACTTCACGGACAGGCCGAAGGAAACACCATATATTTT
14	few	-	TRBV2	TRBJ1-3	CASSEELSGNTIYF	TGTGCCAGCAGTGAAGAACTTTCTGGAAACACCATATATTTT
16	-	-	TRBV21-1	TRBJ1-5	CASSNGGQGACQPQHF	TGTGCCAGCAGCAATGGGGGACAGGGGGCTTGTCAGCCCCAGCATTTT
14	-	-	TRBV6-1	TRBJ1-1	CASSEGQVNTEAFF	TGTGCCAGCAGTGAAGGCCAAGTGAACACTGAAGCTTTCTTT
14	-	TRBD2	TRBV19	TRBJ2-7	CASSSEASGYEQYF	TGTGCCAGTAGTTCCGAGGCTAGCGGCTACGAGCAGTACTTC
15	-	TRBD2	TRBV2	TRBJ2-5	CASRGLEDFQETQYF	TGTGCCAGCAGGGGACTAGAGGACTTCCAAGAGACCCAGTACTTC
16	-	TRBD1	TRBV7-3	TRBJ2-2	CASSQPRDSNTGELFF	TGTGCCAGCAGCCAACCCCGGGACAGCAACACCGGGGAGCTGTTTTTT
14	-	-	TRBV6-5	TRBJ2-5	CASSYRTESETQYF	TGTGCCAGCAGTTACCGTACAGAATCAGAGACCCAGTACTTC
20	-	-	TRBV12-2	TRBJ2-3	CASRAPVGRQLTFYTDTQYF	TGTGCAAGTCGCGCACCCGTCGGGAGACAGCTTACTTTTTACACAGATACGCAGTATTTT
15	-	TRBD2	TRBV6-5	TRBJ2-7	CASSYSGRTSYEQYF	TGTGCCAGCAGTTACAGCGGGAGGACCTCCTACGAGCAGTACTTC
10	-	-	TRBV2	TRBJ2-1	CASRDNEQFF	TGTGCCTCCCGCGATAATGAGCAGTTCTTC
14	-	TRBD2	TRBV14	TRBJ2-2	CARRAGGNTGELFF	TGTGCCAGAAGAGCGGGAGGAAACACCGGGGAGCTGTTTTTT
15	-	-	TRBV6-1	TRBJ2-5	CASRIAVPYQETQYF	TGTGCCAGCAGGATAGCGGTCCCGTACCAAGAGACCCAGTACTTC
12	-	-	TRBV30	TRBJ1-1	CAYLPGHRKGFF	TGTGCCTACTTGCCGGGACACAGGAAGGGGTTCTTT
12	-	-	TRBV6-1	TRBJ1-2	CASSERNYGYTF	TGTGCCAGCAGTGAACGGAATTATGGCTACACCTTC
14	-	TRBD1	TRBV27	TRBJ1-5	CASSFDRESQPQHF	TGTGCCAGCAGTTTCGACAGGGAGTCTCAGCCCCAGCATTTT
14	-	-	TRBV25-1	TRBJ2-1	CASSERRDYNEQFF	TGTGCCAGCAGTGAGAGGAGGGACTACAATGAGCAGTTCTTC
20	-	TRBD2	TRBV18	TRBJ2-1	CASSPLFSLAGVNGNNEQFF	TGTGCCAGCTCACCACTTTTTTCCCTAGCGGGAGTCAATGGAAACAATGAGCAGTTCTTC